These 10 T cell receptor beta chains came from one sample sequenced in a study of CD8 T cells in ankylosing spondylitis. MiXCR, applied by TCRdb to the 5' RACE reads, yields one record per CDR3 protein. The sample has a few hundred thousand distinct CDR3 sequences, about 18% seen once. Sample: blood, either unsorted or a sorted T cell fraction (not recorded which). The origin of the receptors is a male donor with ankylosing spondylitis or in good health (not recorded which).

V and J are TRBV20-1 and TRBJ2-1, with 7 bases identical to TRBD2. Germline CDR1 DFQATT, CDR2 SNEGSKA (reference sequence). This CDR3 contains 17 residues. The V gene end was trimmed by 3 bases and the J gene end by 3 bases; junction bases not matched to a gene: 14. This chain's CDR3 is CSASIPRGTGVYNEQFF. The CDR3 bases are TGCAGTGCTAGCATCCCGCGGGGGACCGGAGTCTACAATGAGCAGTTCTTC.

Concerning this clonotype: Mismatch with germline at one junction end may stem from a read error. The chain carries TRBV6-1 and TRBJ2-1; 7 positions match TRBD2. The germline V gene has CDR1 MNHNS and CDR2 SASEGT. The CDR3 has 13 amino acids. The CDR3 region has the DNA TGCGCCTTGCGGGAGATCCCCTACAATGAGCAGTTCTTC. It specifies CALREIPYNEQFF.

The rearrangement joins TRBV29-1 to TRBJ2-1, with D unresolved. Trimming cost V 4 bases and J 2 bases, with 15 bases left between them. Germline V gene data show CDR1 as SQVTM and CDR2 as ANQGSEA. The CDR3 totals 15 residues. The CDR3 region has the DNA TGCAGCGTTGGACTGGATGATACACCCTACAATGAGCAGTTCTTC. It specifies CSVGLDDTPYNEQFF.

J is TRBJ1-4 and V is TRBV12-3 or TRBV12-4, with 7 bases identical to TRBD1. The CDR3 loop spans 15 amino acids. V was pared by 7 bases and J by 8 bases, with 13 bases of the junction left unmatched. CDR3: CASTPPGGGWEKLFF. The DNA for the CDR3 is TGTGCCAGCACCCCCCCAGGGGGAGGTTGGGAAAAACTGTTTTTT.

This clonotype was observed a handful of times. The V gene is TRBV20-1, the J gene TRBJ2-7; D is possibly TRBD1 (6 bases). Per germline, CDR1 DFQATT and CDR2 SNEGSKA (reference sequence). This CDR3 region has 13 residues. Trimming pared 7 bases from V and 0 bases from J, leaving 13 bases between. This chain's CDR3 is CSGRQDISYEQYF. The CDR3 DNA is TGCAGTGGTCGACAGGATATCTCCTACGAGCAGTACTTC.

V gene TRBV5-6 combines with J gene TRBJ2-1; D not certain. Germline assignment: CDR1 SGHDT and CDR2 YYEEEE. V lost 4 bases to trimming and J lost 8 bases, with 19 bases between them. CDR3 size: 15 residues. CDR3 region: CASSQRSVVFHEQFF. Written as DNA, the CDR3 is TGTGCCAGCAGCCAAAGGTCCGTAGTGTTCCATGAGCAGTTCTTC.

This clonotype was found a few times. The chain links TRBV30 to TRBJ2-7; no clear D gene. Germline V gene data show CDR1 as GTSNPN and CDR2 as SVGIG (reference sequence). V lost 2 bases, J lost 3 bases, and 8 bases lay in between. This CDR3 region has 12 residues. The CDR3 spells CAWSTWSYEQYF. The CDR3 coding sequence is TGTGCCTGGAGTACTTGGAGCTACGAGCAGTACTTC.

This clonotype occurred many times. The chain carries TRBV9 and TRBJ2-3; D uncertain. V was trimmed by 0 bases and J by 5 bases, leaving 4 bases between them. The CDR3 covers 12 residues. Germline CDR1 reads SGDLS; CDR2 reads YYNGEE. Here the CDR3 DNA reads TGTGCCAGCAGCGTAGGGGGAGATACGCAGTATTTT. Encoded protein: CASSVGGDTQYF.

Only a few counts were recorded for this clonotype. This chain links TRBV12-3 or TRBV12-4 with TRBJ1-2; maybe TRBD1 (6 bases). V was clipped by 10 bases and J by 5 bases, with 11 bases between them. The CDR3 is 11 amino acids. Here the CDR3 DNA reads TGTGCCACCAGGGGCCTTTATGGCTACACCTTC. This codes for CATRGLYGYTF.

As concerns this clonotype: This may arise from a read error, as a much more abundant clone is one base away. V and J are TRBV27 and TRBJ1-5, with D unresolved. Germline CDR1 is MNHEY and CDR2 is SMNVEV (reference sequence). This CDR3 comprises 15 residues. The CDR3 bases are TGTGCCTGCAGTTTATCGATGGGTGGCAATCAGCCCCAGCATTTT. Encoded protein: CACSLSMGGNQPQHF.